The present T cell receptor beta chain was sequenced within a study of T cells in Graves' hyperthyroidism and ophthalmopathy. Whole-study results and caveats: The authors' 13 V-J model separated ophthalmopathy from stable hyperthyroidism. Most clonotypes expanded in thyroid above 0.001 were likewise present in blood.

Looked up from germline, CDR1 is LGHDT and CDR2 is YNNKEL (reference sequence). V trimming: 2 bases; J trimming: 3 bases; junction bases outside the gene matches: 10. The length of the CDR3 is 17 residues. It was uncontrolled infection, other autoimmune disease, pregnancy or lactation that excluded patients. Amplified regions were TCR beta CDR3 sequences from RNA transcripts. First-round RT-PCR of the TCR CDR3 relied on the HTBI primer set. Each CDR3 protein gets one entry after TCRdb re-called the multiplex PCR reads with MiXCR. Among hundreds of thousands of distinct CDR3 sequences listed, 15% to 20% were seen once. This clonotype was seen at least ten times. Antigen specificity is unknown.

The gene calls are TRBV3-1 and TRBJ2-3; 8 bases line up with TRBD1. The source of this sequence is a man between 35 and 55 years old with Graves' ophthalmopathy. Sequencing used blood. CDR3 region: CASSQPGGTGETDTQYF. CDR3 DNA sequence: TGTGCCAGCAGCCAACCAGGGGGCACAGGGGAAACAGATACGCAGTATTTT.